This T cell receptor beta chain was sequenced for a study of blood T cell repertoires in COVID-19. Study at large: The United States, Italy and Spain supplied acute and convalescent COVID-19 samples. PBMCs, B-cell-depleted T cells, or T cells were the source of the cDNA or gDNA that made up the material.

V lost 6 bases and J lost 7; bases outside the gene matches: 8. Germline V gene sequence: CDR1 WSHSY, CDR2 SAAADI. This CDR3 is built from 14 residues. Original handling: Estimated nucleated cell counts came from reference gene primer amplification. TCRdb keeps only in-frame clones here, not all; method: immunoSEQ multiplex PCR. That table is the source of V, J and clone size, and D and trimming were worked out from the DNA. The data show around 56,000 clones, with roughly 90% seen just once and over 15% held by the top ten. The sequence was obtained from a human donor in a cohort sampled during active COVID-19. This chain connects TRBV10-2 to TRBJ2-3, with TRBD2 identical over 9 bases. The source material was peripheral blood. The CDR3 DNA reads TGCGCCAGCAGATTGGCGGGGGGGCCTAATACGCAGTATTTT. Its translation: CASRLAGGPNTQYF.